The TCR beta chain described here comes from a study of blood T cells in healthy people across ages. Study information: The capture of about one barcoded beta molecule per two T cells was achieved by template switching.

A second PCR, run for roughly 7 to 12 cycles, used a sample-barcoded 5' primer plus a J-beta primer mix. MiXCR was run by TCRdb on the 5' RACE reads, yielding one entry per CDR3 protein. The sample has 650,000 to 1,000,000 distinct CDR3 sequences, around 36% seen once. General observations from the study: The study regarded diversity estimates from one million T cells as underestimates.

Notes on this clonotype: Its antigen is still unknown.

The CDR3 runs to 15 residues. Germline CDR1 ENHRY, CDR2 SYGVKD. V trimming: 2 bases; J trimming: 2 bases; junction bases outside the gene matches: 4. Healthy Russian Caucasian donors spanned ages about 6 to 100 years. The V gene is TRBV10-3, the J gene TRBJ2-3, with 7 bases lining up with TRBD1. The TCR sequence derives from a young man in good health. Material for sequencing was blood. The CDR3 region has the DNA TGTGCCATCAGTGAGCGACAGGGTTTCACAGATACGCAGTATTTT. Amino acid sequence: CAISERQGFTDTQYF.